Listed below are T cell receptor beta chains from one sample, sequenced in a study. TCRdb ran MiXCR on the reads and lists one entry per CDR3 protein. The profile shows about 420 distinct CDR3 sequences, 25% to 40% of them singletons. Sequencing was carried out using CD8+ T cells (not recorded whether cultured). These receptor sequences come from a male donor. CDR3s include the opening cysteine and the closing phenylalanine or tryptophan. D genes are given only for firm matches.

V: TRBV5-1; D: .; J: TRBJ1-2; CDR3: CASSLQGLGYTF
V: TRBV25-1; D: .; J: TRBJ2-1; CDR3: CASSRTTGLEQFF
V: TRBV29-1; D: .; J: TRBJ1-4; CDR3: CSVRTYEKLFF
V: TRBV9; D: .; J: TRBJ1-2; CDR3: CASSVAMGLDYTF
V: TRBV12-3/TRBV12-4; D: .; J: TRBJ1-2; CDR3: CASSWETGGTGYTF
V: TRBV29-1; D: .; J: TRBJ1-2; CDR3: CGVATGYYGYTF
V: TRBV7-6; D: .; J: TRBJ2-1; CDR3: CASSWTTGTGGFYNEQFF
V: TRBV7-9; D: .; J: TRBJ2-7; CDR3: CASSYTGDEQYF
V: TRBV18; D: .; J: TRBJ2-3; CDR3: CTSSPGGRTDSPHTDTRYF
V: TRBV28; D: .; J: TRBJ2-3; CDR3: CASSLVAWPGTDTQYF
V: TRBV4-1; D: .; J: TRBJ2-1; CDR3: CASSSRGGNNEQFF
V: TRBV27; D: TRBD2; J: TRBJ2-2; CDR3: CASSLGLAGVNGELFF
V: TRBV6-5; D: TRBD1; J: TRBJ1-6; CDR3: CASSYSTGVGSPLHF
V: TRBV7-9; D: .; J: TRBJ2-5; CDR3: CASSPPVGEQTQYF
V: TRBV9; D: TRBD1; J: TRBJ2-3; CDR3: CASTPGTGALTDTQYF
V: TRBV3-1; D: .; J: TRBJ2-1; CDR3: CASSQARMAEQFF
V: TRBV20-1; D: TRBD2; J: TRBJ2-1; CDR3: CSATLGLAEYNEQFF
V: TRBV20-1; D: TRBD2; J: TRBJ2-1; CDR3: CSARSQRETNEQFF
V: TRBV27; D: .; J: TRBJ2-7; CDR3: CASSPVGAPHEQYF
V: TRBV12-3/TRBV12-4; D: .; J: TRBJ2-2; CDR3: CASSPSTKYTGELFF
V: TRBV20-1; D: .; J: TRBJ2-5; CDR3: CSARDWGEETQYF
V: TRBV27; D: TRBD1; J: TRBJ2-7; CDR3: CASSLVTGGRYEQYF
V: TRBV20-1; D: .; J: TRBJ2-7; CDR3: CSATDFPNSYEQYF
V: TRBV6-1; D: .; J: TRBJ2-7; CDR3: CTSSEDHTEFYEQYF
V: TRBV29-1; D: .; J: TRBJ2-3; CDR3: CSVEDTSTQYF
V: TRBV20-1; D: TRBD1; J: TRBJ2-1; CDR3: CSASRQGYYNEQFF
V: TRBV9; D: .; J: TRBJ1-1; CDR3: CASIPPGGTEAFF
V: TRBV6-1; D: TRBD1; J: TRBJ2-3; CDR3: CASSEGTGGGSTDTQYF
V: TRBV27; D: .; J: TRBJ2-7; CDR3: CASSLGISYEQYF
V: TRBV28; D: .; J: TRBJ2-7; CDR3: CASSSRGSSYEQYF
V: TRBV7-2; D: .; J: TRBJ2-5; CDR3: CGSQTQLWETQYF
V: TRBV28; D: .; J: TRBJ1-3; CDR3: CASSPPRAENTIYF
V: TRBV4-2; D: TRBD1; J: TRBJ1-4; CDR3: CASSPIGTAAELIHNEKLFF